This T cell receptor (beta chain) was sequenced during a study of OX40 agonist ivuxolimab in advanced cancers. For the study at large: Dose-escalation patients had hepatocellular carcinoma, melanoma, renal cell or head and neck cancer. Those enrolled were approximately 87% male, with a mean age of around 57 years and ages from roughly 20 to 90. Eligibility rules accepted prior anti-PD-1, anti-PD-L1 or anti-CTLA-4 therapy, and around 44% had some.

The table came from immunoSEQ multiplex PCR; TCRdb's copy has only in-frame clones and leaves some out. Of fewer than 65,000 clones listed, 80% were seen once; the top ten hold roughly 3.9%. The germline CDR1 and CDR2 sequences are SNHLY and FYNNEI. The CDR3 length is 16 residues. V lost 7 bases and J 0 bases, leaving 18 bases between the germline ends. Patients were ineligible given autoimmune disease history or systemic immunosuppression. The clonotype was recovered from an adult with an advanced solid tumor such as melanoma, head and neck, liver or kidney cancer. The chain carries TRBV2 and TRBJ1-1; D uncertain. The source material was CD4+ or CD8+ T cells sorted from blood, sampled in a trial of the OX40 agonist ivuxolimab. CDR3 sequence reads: CASTEWYSYMNTEAFF. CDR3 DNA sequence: TGTGCCAGCACCGAGTGGTACAGCTATATGAACACTGAAGCTTTCTTT.